One and the same sample provided the 26 T cell receptor beta chains below, sequenced in a study of cytomegalovirus exposure and HLA in healthy donors. The PCR used 60 Vbeta and 13 Jbeta primers. The table came from immunoSEQ multiplex PCR; TCRdb's copy has only in-frame clones and leaves some out. This sample has about 160,000 clones, with over 70% found just once. The sequenced sample was PBMCs. The source of these receptors is a woman aged 45-59 years in good health and CMV-seropositive.

V gene TRBV6-5 combines with J gene TRBJ1-1, with D maybe TRBD1 (5 bases). CDR1 and CDR2 (germline): MNHEY, SVGAGI. The CDR3 spans 14 residues. The V end lost 10 bases, the J end lost 3 bases, and 18 bases lay between the germline ends. DNA of the CDR3: TGTGCCATTCAGGGCCGGGGGGGTTACACTGAAGCTTTCTTT. This sequence encodes CAIQGRGGYTEAFF.

Only a few counts were recorded for this clone. The chain has TRBV5-8 and TRBJ1-4, with TRBD1 matching over 9 bases. Losses at the gene ends were 4 bases for V and 8 bases for J; bases not matched to a gene: 9. The CDR3 is made up of 15 amino acids. Germline CDR1 and CDR2: SGHTS and YDEGEE. The CDR3 nucleotides are TGTGCCAGCAGCACCGGGACAGGGCGAGGCGAAAAACTGTTTTTT. Encoded protein: CASSTGTGRGEKLFF. Looking up the rest from reference TRBV5-8 and TRBJ1-4 gives the full variable domain: EAGVTQSPTHLIKTRGQQATLRCSPISGHTSVYWYQQALGLGLQFLLWYDEGEERNRGNFPPRFSGRQFPNYSSELNVNALELEDSALYLCASSTGTGRGEKLFFGSGTQLSVL.

J is TRBJ2-3 and V is TRBV5-1; 8 nucleotides match TRBD2. The V segment lost 4 bases and the J segment 9 bases; nucleotides outside the gene matches: 7. The CDR3 is 13 residues long. CDR1 is SGHRS and CDR2 is YFSETQ in the germline V gene. As DNA, the CDR3 is TGCGCCAGCAGCACGCTAGCGGGTGGGACGCAGTATTTT. Its protein product is CASSTLAGGTQYF.

The gene calls are TRBV5-4 and TRBJ1-1, with 7 positions matching TRBD1. Germline values: CDR1 SGHNT, CDR2 YYREEE (reference sequence). With 2 bases clipped from V and 1 base from J, the junction kept 2 bases outside the gene matches. The CDR3 extends over 14 amino acids. The CDR3 bases are TGTGCCAGCAGCTTAGACAGGGCGAACACTGAAGCTTTCTTT. Encoded protein: CASSLDRANTEAFF. Drawing the rest from reference TRBV5-4 and TRBJ1-1, the complete variable domain is ETGVTQSPTHLIKTRGQQVTLRCSSQSGHNTVSWYQQALGQGPQFIFQYYREEENGRGNFPPRFSGLQFPNYSSELNVNALELDDSALYLCASSLDRANTEAFFGQGTRLTVV.

The rearrangement uses TRBV9 and TRBJ2-5, with D possibly matching TRBD2 (5 bases). Trimming shortened V by 2 bases and J by 0 bases, and 11 bases separated the two germline ends. CDR3 length: 15 residues. The germline V gene encodes CDR1 SGDLS and CDR2 YYNGEE. The CDR3 nucleotides are TGTGCCAGCAGCGTTTTCGGGGAGTACCAAGAGACCCAGTACTTC. Amino acids: CASSVFGEYQETQYF.

The V gene is TRBV19, the J gene TRBJ2-1, with a tentative D call TRBD2 (5 bases). This CDR3 spans 13 amino acids. CDR1 and CDR2 (germline): LNHDA, SQIVND (reference sequence). V gave up 2 bases and J gave up 7 bases, with 9 bases separating them. The CDR3 is CASSIIWENEQFF. CDR3 DNA: TGTGCCAGTAGTATAATCTGGGAGAATGAGCAGTTCTTC.

The chain uses TRBV18 and TRBJ2-1; possible D gene TRBD2, 7 bases. The CDR3 is 16 residues long. With 0 bases removed from V and 5 bases from J, the gap between germline ends came to 14 bases. The germline gives CDR1 KGHSH, CDR2 LQKENI. This CDR3 reads CASSPPGGRRDNEQFF. For the CDR3, the DNA is TGTGCCAGCTCACCACCGGGGGGGCGGCGGGACAATGAGCAGTTCTTC. The full variable domain, rest sourced from reference TRBV18 and TRBJ2-1, is NAGVMQNPRHLVRRRGQEARLRCSPMKGHSHVYWYRQLPEEGLKFMVYLQKENIIDESGMPKERFSAEFPKEGPSILRIQQVVRGDSAAYFCASSPPGGRRDNEQFFGPGTRLTVL.

This clone was seen a handful of times. The chain recombines TRBV6-5 with TRBJ2-1; 11 bases fit TRBD2. Losses at the gene ends were 2 bases for V and 9 bases for J; bases not matched to a gene: 9. The CDR3 is 16 amino acids. Germline V CDR1 and CDR2: MNHEY, SVGAGI. The CDR3 DNA follows: TGTGCCAGCAGTTACGCCTATAGCGGGGGGGCCTGTGAGCAGTTCTTC. It encodes CASSYAYSGGACEQFF.

This clone was detected a few times. The chain has TRBV6-1 and TRBJ2-5, with D tentatively TRBD2 (7 bases). The CDR3 runs to 14 residues. The V gene lost 0 bases and the J gene lost 7 bases, with 12 bases spanning the gap. Germline lookup yields CDR1 MNHNS and CDR2 SASEGT. The CDR3 here is CASSEAGRGGTQYF. The CDR3 DNA sequence: TGTGCCAGCAGTGAAGCGGGTAGGGGGGGGACCCAGTACTTC.

This chain joins TRBV6-1 and TRBJ1-5, with 9 bases matching TRBD1. CDR3 length: 16 amino acids. The V and J ends lost 4 bases and 6 bases, in that order; junction bases with no gene match: 10. Germline V gene sequence: CDR1 MNHNS, CDR2 SASEGT. As DNA, the CDR3 is TGTGCCAGCAGTGGAGGACGGACAGGGGTGGGTCAGCCCCAGCATTTT. This gives the protein CASSGGRTGVGQPQHF.

This clone appeared once. J is TRBJ2-7 and V is TRBV5-6; D might be TRBD1 (6 bases). In germline, CDR1 is SGHDT, CDR2 YYEEEE. Trimming cost V 4 bases and J 0 bases, with 17 bases left between them. The CDR3 has 16 amino acids. CDR3 region: CASSPDWTDYSYEQYF. CDR3 DNA sequence: TGTGCCAGCAGCCCGGACTGGACAGATTACTCCTACGAGCAGTACTTC. The variable domain in full, with the rest retrieved from reference TRBV5-6 and TRBJ2-7, is DAGVTQSPTHLIKTRGQQVTLRCSPKSGHDTVSWYQQALGQGPQFIFQYYEEEERQRGNFPDRFSGHQFPNYSSELNVNALLLGDSALYLCASSPDWTDYSYEQYFGPGTRLTVT.

The chain uses TRBV13 and TRBJ1-6; TRBD1 matches at 7 bases. The germline gives CDR1 PRHDT, CDR2 FYEKMQ (reference sequence). The CDR3 spans 15 residues. V trimming: 5 bases; J trimming: 6 bases; junction bases outside the gene matches: 7. CDR3 in DNA: TGTGCCAGCAGCATAAACAGGGGTCGTAATTCACCCCTCCACTTT. Translating gives CASSINRGRNSPLHF. Supplemented by reference TRBV13 and TRBJ1-6, the full variable domain reads AAGVIQSPRHLIKEKRETATLKCYPIPRHDTVYWYQQGPGQDPQFLISFYEKMQSDKGSIPDRFSAQQFSDYHSELNMSSLELGDSALYFCASSINRGRNSPLHFGNGTRLTVT.

On this clone: Other nucleotide sequences in the sample specify the same CDR3. The chain has TRBV5-6 and TRBJ1-1, with a possible D match to TRBD1 (5 bases). The V end lost 0 bases, the J end lost 1 base, and 7 bases lay between the germline ends. The CDR3 covers 14 residues. Per the germline V gene, CDR1 is SGHDT and CDR2 is YYEEEE. The CDR3 sequence is CASSLGQKNTEAFF. DNA for the CDR3: TGTGCCAGCAGCTTGGGACAGAAGAACACTGAAGCTTTCTTT.

This sequence joins TRBV5-1 and TRBJ1-1; D is possibly TRBD1 (6 bases). CDR1 and CDR2 (germline): SGHRS, YFSETQ. Trimming left V 7 bases short and J 5 bases short, with 24 bases between. This CDR3 has 16 amino acids. For the CDR3, the DNA is TGCGCCAGCGCATCAGTGCCGTTACAGGGTGGAACTGAAGCTTTCTTT. It translates to CASASVPLQGGTEAFF. The entire variable domain, with the rest obtained from reference TRBV5-1 and TRBJ1-1, is as follows: KAGVTQTPRYLIKTRGQQVTLSCSPISGHRSVSWYQQTPGQGLQFLFEYFSETQRNKGNFPGRFSGRQFSNSRSEMNVSTLELGDSALYLCASASVPLQGGTEAFFGQGTRLTVV.

The J gene is TRBJ1-2, the V gene TRBV6-1; D unresolved. CDR1 is MNHNS and CDR2 is SASEGT in the germline V gene. This CDR3 spans 10 amino acids. V lost 8 bases and J lost 8, with 9 bases in between. DNA for the CDR3: TGTGCCAGCGGCGGTTGGGGCTACACCTTC. It codes for CASGGWGYTF.

This clone occurred many times. V usage is TRBV9 and J usage is TRBJ1-6; D unresolved. V was pared by 0 bases and J by 9 bases, with 7 bases between. CDR1 is SGDLS, CDR2 YYNGEE, per germline. The CDR3 contains 13 residues. The CDR3 DNA reads as TGTGCCAGCAGCGTAGAGGACTTTTCACCCCTCCACTTT. It specifies CASSVEDFSPLHF. Together with reference TRBV9 and TRBJ1-6, the CDR3 gives the full variable domain: DSGVTQTPKHLITATGQRVTLRCSPRSGDLSVYWYQQSLDQGLQFLIQYYNGEERAKGNILERFSAQQFPDLHSELNLSSLELGDSALYFCASSVEDFSPLHFGNGTRLTVT.

The chain couples TRBV2 to TRBJ2-3; 11 nucleotides match TRBD2. This CDR3 contains 15 residues. Germline trimming cut 6 bases from V and 3 bases from J; bases unmatched to any gene: 5. Germline V gives CDR1 SNHLY, CDR2 FYNNEI. This CDR3 reads CASRKLAGETDTQYF. CDR3 DNA sequence: TGTGCCAGCAGGAAACTAGCGGGGGAGACAGATACGCAGTATTTT.

As for this clone: This CDR3 is also generated by other DNA sequences in the sample. V is TRBV5-1 and J is TRBJ2-6; D is unresolved. Germline assignment: CDR1 SGHRS and CDR2 YFSETQ. The CDR3 is 15 residues long. V dropped 1 base and J dropped 0 bases, with 5 bases sitting between them. CDR3 nucleotides: TGCGCCAGCAGCTTGACGAGCTCTGGGGCCAACGTCCTGACTTTC. Protein: CASSLTSSGANVLTF.

The gene calls are TRBV19 and TRBJ1-6, with TRBD1 as a possible D gene (6 bases). This CDR3 region has 13 residues. Germline CDR1 reads LNHDA; CDR2 reads SQIVND (reference sequence). Trimming took off 5 bases at V and 6 bases at J, with 8 bases between the two ends. The CDR3: CASSAGVNSPLHF. The CDR3 nucleotides are TGTGCCAGTAGTGCAGGGGTTAATTCACCCCTCCACTTT.

The V call is TRBV7-9, the J call TRBJ2-1; 7 bases are a match to TRBD2. CDR3 length: 14 amino acids. The germline V gene encodes CDR1 SEHNR and CDR2 FQNEAQ (reference sequence). With 3 bases clipped from V and 8 bases from J, the junction kept 7 bases outside the gene matches. The CDR3 here is CASSFGGGADEQFF. In nucleotides, the CDR3 is TGTGCCAGCAGCTTCGGCGGGGGAGCCGATGAGCAGTTCTTC.

This clone was seen a few times. V usage is TRBV7-9 and J usage is TRBJ1-1; possible D gene TRBD1, 5 bases. Germline V CDR1 and CDR2: SEHNR, FQNEAQ (reference sequence). This CDR3 comprises 14 residues. Trimming took off 5 bases at V and 2 bases at J, with 12 bases between the two ends. CDR3 in DNA: TGTGCCAGCAGCAAGGGACTCTTAAACACTGAAGCTTTCTTT. Translating it yields CASSKGLLNTEAFF.

The V call is TRBV5-5, the J call TRBJ1-1, with D unclear. The V gene lost 0 bases and the J gene lost 7 bases, with 7 bases spanning the gap. Germline CDR1 SGHKS, CDR2 YYEKEE (reference sequence). The CDR3 length is 12 residues. The chain's CDR3 is CASSLGAGEAFF. The CDR3 DNA sequence: TGTGCCAGCAGCTTGGGGGCCGGTGAAGCTTTCTTT.

This clone was recorded once. This chain connects TRBV2 to TRBJ1-1, with no clear D. Trimming stripped 5 bases from V and 1 base from J, with 14 bases between. Germline assignment: CDR1 SNHLY and CDR2 FYNNEI. The CDR3 is made up of 15 amino acids. The CDR3: CASSRSGIPNTEAFF. CDR3 in DNA: TGTGCCAGCAGTAGATCCGGGATACCGAACACTGAAGCTTTCTTT.

The V gene is TRBV12-5, the J gene TRBJ1-6; D unclear. Trimming took 7 bases from V and 8 from J, leaving 12 bases between them. Germline assignment: CDR1 LGHNT and CDR2 FRNRAP. The CDR3 totals 13 residues. In nucleotides, the CDR3 is TGTGCTAGTGTCACAGAGGGATATTCACCCCTCCACTTT. As protein: CASVTEGYSPLHF.

This clone was seen a handful of times. Additional DNA sequences in this sample encode the identical CDR3. J is TRBJ1-1 and V is TRBV7-9; D is unresolved. The ends were cut back, 4 bases at V and 3 bases at J, with 9 bases in the middle. CDR3 size: 13 residues. CDR1 and CDR2 from the germline V gene are SEHNR and FQNEAQ (reference sequence). The CDR3 spells CASSSRGDTEAFF. CDR3 sequence (DNA): TGTGCCAGCAGCTCCCGCGGCGACACTGAAGCTTTCTTT.

This chain uses TRBV2 with TRBJ1-2, with TRBD1 identical over 8 bases. V was clipped by 11 bases and J by 4 bases; unmatched bases: 6. The germline V gene encodes CDR1 SNHLY and CDR2 FYNNEI. There are 12 residues in the CDR3. The CDR3 region is CAGGQEPYGYTF. Here the CDR3 DNA reads TGTGCCGGGGGACAGGAACCCTATGGCTACACCTTC. The whole variable domain, remainder taken from reference TRBV2 and TRBJ1-2, is EPEVTQTPSHQVTQMGQEVILRCVPISNHLYFYWYRQILGQKVEFLVSFYNNEISEKSEIFDDQFSVERPDGSNFTLKIRSTKLEDSAMYFCAGGQEPYGYTFGSGTRLTVV.